The 30 T cell receptor beta chains below come from one sample, sequenced in a study of CD8+CD57+ T cells in acquired aplastic anemia. The template for TCR beta VDJ and CDR3 sequence profiling was genomic DNA. Each CDR3 protein gets one entry after TCRdb re-called the reads with MiXCR. The sample carries around 190,000 distinct CDR3 sequences, roughly half recorded once. Material for sequencing was sorted CD4+, CD8+, or CD8+CD57+ T cells (not recorded which) from PBMCs. The source is a human donor in good health, serving as a control.

This clonotype came up a few times. This chain connects TRBV25-1 to TRBJ2-7; no definite D call. The CDR3 is 13 residues long. Trimming shortened V by 3 bases and J by 2 bases, and 8 bases separated the two germline ends. Germline lookup yields CDR1 MGHDK and CDR2 SYGVNS. CDR3 residues: CASSELETYEQYF. In DNA form, the CDR3 reads TGTGCCAGCAGTGAGCTGGAGACCTACGAGCAGTACTTC.

The rearrangement uses TRBV20-1 and TRBJ1-2, with TRBD1 identical over 9 bases. Germline V gene sequence: CDR1 DFQATT, CDR2 SNEGSKA (reference sequence). V gave up 0 bases and J gave up 1 base; unmatched junction bases: 9. This CDR3 has 17 residues. As DNA, the CDR3 is TGCAGTGCTAGAGATTTAAGGACAGGGGCACTTAACTATGGCTACACCTTC. Protein product: CSARDLRTGALNYGYTF.

The chain recombines TRBV14 with TRBJ2-5; 9 nucleotides align to TRBD1. CDR3 length: 15 residues. J lost 5 bases, V lost 1 base, and 5 bases had no gene match. Germline assignment: CDR1 SGHDN and CDR2 FVKESK. The DNA for the CDR3 is TGTGCCAGCAGCCAAGCCGGGACAGGGATTGAGACCCAGTACTTC. Its protein product is CASSQAGTGIETQYF.

Here the CDR3 DNA reads TGCGCCAGCAGCTTGGGGACCCAGTACTTC. Protein sequence: CASSLGTQYF. The V call is TRBV5-1, the J call TRBJ2-5; D is unclear. This CDR3 contains 10 residues. The germline V and J ends were trimmed by 0 bases and 7 bases, with 1 base remaining between them. Germline V gene data show CDR1 as SGHRS and CDR2 as YFSETQ.

This clonotype was observed at least ten times. The V and J genes are TRBV6-6 and TRBJ2-2; 7 bases line up with TRBD1. The CDR3 has 14 amino acids. CDR1 is MNHNY and CDR2 is SVGAGI in the germline V gene (reference sequence). V dropped 6 bases and J dropped 4; count of bases not matched to a gene: 5. The CDR3 sequence is CASRSGTATGELFF. The CDR3 DNA follows: TGTGCCAGCAGGTCGGGGACAGCCACCGGGGAGCTGTTTTTT.

This clonotype was counted only a few times. The chain carries TRBV7-2 and TRBJ2-1, with D perhaps TRBD1 or TRBD2 (6 bases each). Trimming removed 5 bases from V and 5 bases from J, with 22 bases in between. Germline-derived CDR1 and CDR2 are SGHTA and FQGNSA. The CDR3 has 17 amino acids. DNA for the CDR3: TGTGCCAGCAGCCCTGGGGGGCAGTCAATAGGGCACAATGAGCAGTTCTTC. It translates to CASSPGGQSIGHNEQFF.

This chain joins TRBV29-1 and TRBJ2-1; TRBD1 agrees at 8 bases. Per the germline V gene, CDR1 is SQVTM and CDR2 is ANQGSEA. V shed 3 bases, J shed 4 bases, and the junction held 11 bases outside the gene matches. The CDR3 extends over 16 amino acids. Written as DNA, the CDR3 is TGCAGCGTTGAGCGGGGACAGGAAAACGCATACAATGAGCAGTTCTTC. Protein: CSVERGQENAYNEQFF.

The table lists this clonotype with a few counts. V is TRBV7-6 and J is TRBJ2-1, with D unresolved. Germline lookup yields CDR1 SGHVS and CDR2 FNYEAQ. CDR3 length equals 14 residues. Between the trimmed V and J ends, which lost 0 bases and 4 bases, there was a span of 7 bases. CDR3 protein: CASSLAQSYNEQFF. CDR3 DNA: TGTGCCAGCAGCTTAGCTCAGTCGTACAATGAGCAGTTCTTC.

This clonotype has only one observation. The chain links TRBV19 to TRBJ2-7, with unresolved D. Germline V gene data show CDR1 as LNHDA and CDR2 as SQIVND (reference sequence). V shed 9 bases and J shed 2 bases, with 23 bases lying between them. The CDR3 is 16 amino acids. The CDR3 DNA reads as TGTGCCAGCAGTCCAGAAAGCGCTCCTCTCCCCTACGAGCAGTACTTC. Amino acids: CASSPESAPLPYEQYF.

In regard to this clonotype: A junction end diverges from the germline sequence, so it may reflect a read error. The CDR3 sequence: CVSSLAQGPSYEQYF. In nucleotides, the CDR3 is TGTGTCAGCAGCTTAGCACAGGGCCCCTCCTACGAGCAGTACTTC. The genes are TRBV7-8 and TRBJ2-7; perhaps TRBD1 as D (6 bases). This CDR3 spans 15 amino acids. Germline values: CDR1 SGHVS, CDR2 FQNEAQ. Full variable domain (rest looked up from reference TRBV7-8 and TRBJ2-7): GAGVSQSPRYKVAKRGQDVALRCDPISGHVSLFWYQQALGQGPEFLTYFQNEAQLDKSGLPSDRFFAERPEGSVSTLKIQRTQQEDSAVYLCVSSLAQGPSYEQYFGPGTRLTVT.

The CDR3 region is CAISEGGGMDEQFF. As DNA, the CDR3 is TGTGCCATCAGTGAAGGGGGGGGGATGGATGAGCAGTTCTTC. The V gene is TRBV10-3, the J gene TRBJ2-1; weak D call: TRBD2 (7 bases). Trimming stripped 3 bases from V and 8 bases from J, with 14 bases between. CDR3 length: 14 amino acids. The germline V gene encodes CDR1 ENHRY and CDR2 SYGVKD.

The V gene is TRBV6-5, the J gene TRBJ2-5; 7 bases align to TRBD2. The CDR3 sequence is 16 residues long. V dropped 4 bases and J dropped 2; count of bases not matched to a gene: 10. From germline, CDR1 is MNHEY and CDR2 SVGAGI. The CDR3 nucleotides are TGTGCCAGCAGTTCGGCGGGGGTCCTAACTCAAGAGACCCAGTACTTC. It translates to CASSSAGVLTQETQYF.

This chain uses TRBV12-3 or TRBV12-4 with TRBJ2-7; 8 positions match TRBD2. The CDR3 runs 16 residues. V trimming: 6 bases; J trimming: 0 bases; junction bases outside the gene matches: 10. The CDR3 loop is CASRKLAGWSSYEQYF. The CDR3, as DNA: TGTGCCAGCAGAAAATTAGCGGGGTGGTCCTCCTACGAGCAGTACTTC.

This clonotype was observed a handful of times. J is TRBJ2-5 and V is TRBV5-4; D gene unclear. Between the trimmed V and J ends, which lost 7 bases and 5 bases, there was a span of 12 bases. The germline CDR1 and CDR2 sequences are SGHNT and YYREEE (reference sequence). This CDR3 region has 12 residues. Here the CDR3 reads CASSEAHETQYF. The CDR3 nucleotides read TGTGCCAGCTCCGAAGCGCACGAGACCCAGTACTTC.

CDR3 nucleotides: TGTGCCAGCAGCTTGGAGGGGGCTAGGGAAGCTTTCTTT. Translated: CASSLEGAREAFF. J is TRBJ1-1 and V is TRBV7-9, with 7 positions matching TRBD1. Germline V gene lookup returns CDR1 SEHNR and CDR2 FQNEAQ (reference sequence). The CDR3 contains 13 residues. Germline trimming cut 3 bases from V and 8 bases from J; bases unmatched to any gene: 6.

The chain combines TRBV20-1 with TRBJ1-2, with TRBD1 as a possible D gene (5 bases). The V gene's germline CDR1 is DFQATT and CDR2 SNEGSKA (reference sequence). Deletions cut 6 bases from V and 6 bases from J, with 17 bases between. The CDR3 loop spans 13 amino acids. CDR3 sequence reads: CSAIGSVGDGYTF. In nucleotides, the CDR3 is TGCAGTGCCATTGGTTCGGTAGGGGATGGCTACACCTTC.

About this clonotype: A read error may be the cause here, since a much bigger clone is one base away. This chain links TRBV24-1 with TRBJ2-7, with 10 bases lining up with TRBD1. Germline values: CDR1 KGHDR, CDR2 SFDVKD. The CDR3 is 16 amino acids. The V segment lost 4 bases and the J segment 7 bases; nucleotides outside the gene matches: 12. CDR3 loop: CATSDHTRDRGNEQYF. The CDR3 coding sequence is TGTGCCACCAGTGACCACACCCGGGACAGGGGTAATGAGCAGTACTTC.

The chain couples TRBV7-9 to TRBJ2-7; D is uncertain. V lost 5 bases and J 3 bases, leaving 8 bases between the germline ends. Germline lookup yields CDR1 SEHNR and CDR2 FQNEAQ (reference sequence). The CDR3 contains 12 residues. Here the CDR3 DNA reads TGTGCCAGCAGCCCTGACATCTACGAGCAGTACTTC. Protein: CASSPDIYEQYF. Looking up the rest from reference TRBV7-9 and TRBJ2-7 gives the full variable domain: DTGVSQNPRHKITKRGQNVTFRCDPISEHNRLYWYRQTLGQGPEFLTYFQNEAQLEKSRLLSDRFSAERPKGSFSTLEIQRTEQGDSAMYLCASSPDIYEQYFGPGTRLTVT.

Ten or more counts support this clonotype. A much larger clone differs from this one at a single base, so this may be a read error. This chain joins TRBV29-1 and TRBJ2-7, with a tentative D call TRBD1 (5 bases). CDR1 is SQVTM, CDR2 ANQGSEA, per germline. The V gene lost 4 bases and the J gene lost 3 bases, with 16 bases spanning the gap. The CDR3 spans 14 residues. CDR3 residues: CSVAGAGELYEQYF. The CDR3 region has the DNA TGCAGCGTTGCTGGGGCAGGAGAGCTCTACGAGCAGTACTTC.

This clonotype was detected many times. The chain couples TRBV10-3 to TRBJ1-6, with TRBD1 matching over 10 bases. The CDR3 loop spans 17 amino acids. From germline, CDR1 is ENHRY and CDR2 SYGVKD. V shed 0 bases and J 10 bases; nucleotides not matched to a gene: 9. The CDR3 loop is CAISESGRTGGVSPLHF. The DNA of the CDR3 is TGTGCCATCAGTGAGTCTGGGAGGACAGGGGGGGTCTCACCCCTCCACTTT.

This clonotype was counted at least ten times. The chain uses TRBV20-1 and TRBJ1-5; D not resolved. The CDR3 has 12 residues. Germline CDR1 is DFQATT and CDR2 is SNEGSKA (reference sequence). With 3 bases removed from V and 4 bases from J, the gap between germline ends came to 7 bases. The CDR3 nucleotides read TGCAGTGCTAGCAAGGCAAATCAGCCCCAGCATTTT. Its protein product is CSASKANQPQHF.

The chain has TRBV19 and TRBJ1-4; TRBD1 is a possible D gene (5 bases). The germline V gene has CDR1 LNHDA and CDR2 SQIVND (reference sequence). The CDR3 has 14 amino acids. Trimming left V 5 bases short and J 4 bases short, with 11 bases between. CDR3 in DNA: TGTGCCAGTAGTGAGGGACGGATTAATGAAAAACTGTTTTTT. This sequence encodes CASSEGRINEKLFF. The complete variable domain, with remaining parts taken from reference TRBV19 and TRBJ1-4, reads DGGITQSPKYLFRKEGQNVTLSCEQNLNHDAMYWYRQDPGQGLRLIYYSQIVNDFQKGDIAEGYSVSREKKESFPLTVTSAQKNPTAFYLCASSEGRINEKLFFGSGTQLSVL.

Comment on this clonotype: The CDR3 does not close with the conserved phenylalanine or tryptophan, likely indicating a read error. The DNA is left out, because the CDR3 cannot be placed on it with certainty; the CDR3 is given as TCRdb lists it. This sequence joins TRBV19 and TRBJ1-6; the table calls TRBD1, which could not be checked here. The germline V gene encodes CDR1 LNHDA and CDR2 SQIVND (reference sequence). The CDR3 length equals 9 residues, ends included. CDR3 sequence reads: CASSIDLRT.

This clonotype was counted many times. This chain connects TRBV7-8 to TRBJ1-2; D not resolved. The CDR3 sequence is 14 residues long. CDR1 and CDR2 from the germline V gene are SGHVS and FQNEAQ. V was shortened by 1 base and J by 4 bases, with 10 bases between the two germline ends. CDR3 in amino acids: CASSLGAGPYGYTF. The DNA for the CDR3 is TGTGCCAGCAGCTTAGGAGCGGGCCCCTATGGCTACACCTTC.

The V and J genes are TRBV10-3 and TRBJ1-3; 7 nucleotides match TRBD1. CDR3 length equals 16 residues. Trimming removed 0 bases from V and 0 bases from J; junction bases left unmatched: 2. Germline lookup yields CDR1 ENHRY and CDR2 SYGVKD. The CDR3 protein is CAISESTGTSGNTIYF. CDR3 nucleotide sequence: TGTGCCATCAGTGAGTCGACAGGGACCTCTGGAAACACCATATATTTT.

As DNA, the CDR3 is TGCAGCGTTGTAGATGGGGCAACTTATGGCTACACCTTC. It encodes CSVVDGATYGYTF. The chain is built from TRBV29-1 and TRBJ1-2, with D possibly being TRBD1 (5 bases). Trimming left V 4 bases short and J 5 bases short, with 14 bases between. The germline gives CDR1 SQVTM, CDR2 ANQGSEA. This CDR3 contains 13 residues.

This clonotype was counted a single time. This may be a read error, as it is one base from a much larger clone. The CDR3 DNA follows: TGCGCCAACAGCACCCGGACAGGGGACCTCTCTGGAAACACCATATATTTT. Translation gives CANSTRTGDLSGNTIYF. The chain uses TRBV4-1 and TRBJ1-3; 9 bases are shared with TRBD1. CDR1 is MGHRA and CDR2 is YSYEKL in the germline V gene. This CDR3 contains 17 residues.

This clonotype was recorded at least ten times. The genes are TRBV28 and TRBJ1-1, with D uncertain. The length of the CDR3 is 12 residues. CDR1 and CDR2 from the germline V gene are MDHEN and SYDVKM. V was pared by 2 bases and J by 4 bases, with 5 bases between. Written as DNA, the CDR3 is TGTGCCAGCAGTTTAATAGGCACTGAAGCTTTCTTT. It translates to CASSLIGTEAFF.

The table lists this clonotype with a count of one. This chain links TRBV19 with TRBJ2-3, with 9 bases aligning to TRBD2. Germline-derived CDR1 and CDR2 are LNHDA and SQIVND (reference sequence). This CDR3 is 17 amino acids long. The junction had 8 bases not matched to a gene; V was cut back by 1 base and J by 3 bases. The DNA of the CDR3 is TGTGCCAGTAGTATAGGGCTAGCGGGGATAAGAACAGATACGCAGTATTTT. Its translation: CASSIGLAGIRTDTQYF. The whole variable domain, filled in from reference TRBV19 and TRBJ2-3, reads DGGITQSPKYLFRKEGQNVTLSCEQNLNHDAMYWYRQDPGQGLRLIYYSQIVNDFQKGDIAEGYSVSREKKESFPLTVTSAQKNPTAFYLCASSIGLAGIRTDTQYFGPGTRLTVL.

To note about this clonotype: Here the CDR3 omits its conserved ending phenylalanine or tryptophan, so a read error is the likely source. The rearrangement uses TRBV27 and TRBJ1-2; 9 bases agree with TRBD1. The germline V gene has CDR1 MNHEY and CDR2 SMNVEV (reference sequence). With 0 bases clipped from V and 6 bases from J, the junction kept 8 bases outside the gene matches. This CDR3 is 16 amino acids long. CDR3 DNA: TGTGCCAGCAGTTTATCTCCAGGGACAGGGCGGGATGGCTACACCCTC. The encoded protein is CASSLSPGTGRDGYTL.